A selection of T cell receptor beta chains follows, all from one sample in a study of blood T cell repertoires in COVID-19. Only in-frame clones appear in the TCRdb table, and some are missing; sequencing was by immunoSEQ multiplex PCR. This table has 350,000 to 550,000 clones, 70% to 90% appearing once. The sample was PBMCs or T cells enriched from blood (not recorded which). All receptors come from a woman aged 18-30 years with acute COVID-19. Each CDR3 is given with its conserved first and last residue. D genes are given only for firm matches. Size is omitted from some rows. Given values are once, few, many or a class for expanded clones.

>-|-|13|TRBJ1-5|TRBV7-8
TGTGCCAGCAGCGGAGACAGGAATCAGCCCCAGCATTTT
CASSGDRNQPQHF
>-|-|15|TRBJ2-1|TRBV5-1
TGCGCCAGCAGCTTGTCCGCCGGGACACTATTAAACCGGTTCTTC
CASSLSAGTLLNRFF
>once|TRBD1|15|TRBJ2-7|TRBV6-5
TGTGCCAGCAGTTACTCTAGACAGGGAGACTACGAGCAGTACTTC
CASSYSRQGDYEQYF
>-|TRBD1|16|TRBJ1-6|TRBV7-9
TGTGCCAGCAGCTCCTCCAGACAGGGCGGGAATTCACCCCTCCACTTT
CASSSSRQGGNSPLHF
>-|-|16|TRBJ1-1|TRBV5-1
TGCGCCAGCAGCTTGCTAAATTCAGGGCGAGGAACTGAAGCTTTCTTT
CASSLLNSGRGTEAFF
>-|-|15|TRBJ1-2|TRBV29-1
TGCAGCGTTGAAGATCTATCTGGTCCAGGGTATGGCTACACCTTC
CSVEDLSGPGYGYTF
>-|TRBD1|14|TRBJ1-2|TRBV28
TGTGCCAGCAGTTTAGACAGGGCCGACTATGGCTACACCTTC
CASSLDRADYGYTF
>-|-|13|TRBJ1-2|TRBV12-3/TRBV12-4
TGTGCCAGCAGTTTAGGGCAGTTCAGGGGCTACACCTTC
CASSLGQFRGYTF
>-|-|13|TRBJ2-7|TRBV2
TGTGCCAGCAGTCCTAGCGACTCCTACGAGCAGTACTTC
CASSPSDSYEQYF
>-|TRBD1|14|TRBJ1-2|TRBV19
TGTGCCAGTAGGGGGGACAGCTGGAGATATGGCTACACCTTC
CASRGDSWRYGYTF
>-|-|12|TRBJ2-1|TRBV29-1
TGCAGCGTACGCGGGACTCTCAATGAGCAGTTCTTC
CSVRGTLNEQFF
>once|TRBD2|16|TRBJ2-1|TRBV7-6
TGTGCCAGCAGCTTGGAACTAGCGGGAGGGGATAATGAGCAGTTCTTC
CASSLELAGGDNEQFF
>-|TRBD1|15|TRBJ1-6|TRBV19
TGTGCCAGCTCTTTAACAGGGGCCTATAATTCACCCCTCCACTTT
CASSLTGAYNSPLHF
>once|-|18|TRBJ2-3|TRBV19
TGTGCCAGTAGTATCTGGTGGCAGTACGCCCCTAGCACAGATACGCAGTATTTT
CASSIWWQYAPSTDTQYF
>-|TRBD2|14|TRBJ2-3|TRBV5-1
TGCGCCAGCAGCTTGGGGACTAGCGGAGATACGCAGTATTTT
CASSLGTSGDTQYF
>-|TRBD2|15|TRBJ2-5|TRBV5-1
TGCGCCAGCAGCTTAACTAGCGGGGGGGAAGAGACCCAGTACTTC
CASSLTSGGEETQYF
>-|TRBD1|14|TRBJ1-4|TRBV19
TGTGCCAGTGGAAGGGACAGAACTAATGAAAAACTGTTTTTT
CASGRDRTNEKLFF
>-|-|16|TRBJ2-5|TRBV7-6
TGTGCCAGCAGCTTACTGCCGGGGGGCGGCCAAGAGACCCAGTACTTC
CASSLLPGGGQETQYF
>-|-|18|TRBJ1-4|TRBV7-9
TGTGCCAGCAGCACCACCGATCTTCTAAGGGGAACTAATGAAAAACTGTTTTTT
CASSTTDLLRGTNEKLFF
>-|TRBD2|14|TRBJ2-3|TRBV2
TGTGCCAGCATTGCTCTAGCGGGACTAGCTACGCAGTATTTT
CASIALAGLATQYF
>-|-|12|TRBJ1-5|TRBV15
TGTGCCACCAGCAGAGACGGTCAGCCCCAGCATTTT
CATSRDGQPQHF
>-|TRBD1|16|TRBJ2-3|TRBV28
TGTGCCAGCAGGACACGAGGGACAGGGAGCACAGATACGCAGTATTTT
CASRTRGTGSTDTQYF
>few|-|15|TRBJ1-5|TRBV6-5
TGTGCCAGCAGGGCGATACTCGGGAACAATCAGCCCCAGCATTTT
CASRAILGNNQPQHF
>-|-|14|TRBJ2-5|TRBV14
TGTGCCAGCAGCGACACCTCTAGCGATCCGACCCAGTACTTC
CASSDTSSDPTQYF
>-|-|12|TRBJ2-1|TRBV6-5
TGTGCCACGCGCACCTTGTACAATGAGCAGTTCTTC
CATRTLYNEQFF
>-|-|13|TRBJ2-1|TRBV10-1
TGCGCCAGCAGTGAGTCCCGGTACAATGAGCAGTTCTTC
CASSESRYNEQFF
>-|-|18|TRBJ2-6|TRBV9
TGTGCCAGCAGGCAAGGAGGACAGACAGTCTCTGGGGCCAACGTCCTGACTTTC
CASRQGGQTVSGANVLTF
>-|TRBD1|13|TRBJ2-5|TRBV4-1
TGCGCCAGCAGCCTAGGACAGGGAGAGACCCAGTACTTC
CASSLGQGETQYF
>-|TRBD2|19|TRBJ2-3|TRBV5-5
TGTGCCAGCAGCAGGGGACGGCCGGGACTAGGAGGGGGCACAGATACGCAGTATTTT
CASSRGRPGLGGGTDTQYF
>-|TRBD1|15|TRBJ1-2|TRBV15
TGTGCCACCAGCAGAGGGACAGGGTCGGACTATGGCTACACCTTC
CATSRGTGSDYGYTF
>-|-|15|TRBJ2-2|TRBV28
TGTGCCAGCAGCTCAGGACTAACCAACACCGGGGAGCTGTTTTTT
CASSSGLTNTGELFF
>once|TRBD2|14|TRBJ2-5|TRBV5-6
TGTGCCAGCAGCGTGAGACTAGCGTGGGAGACCCAGTACTTC
CASSVRLAWETQYF
>-|-|15|TRBJ1-6|TRBV7-2
TGTGCCAGCAGCTCACAGGGATGGGGTAATTCACCCCTCCACTTT
CASSSQGWGNSPLHF
>-|TRBD1|14|TRBJ2-7|TRBV19
TGTGCCAGTAGTCCAGGGACAGGGACTTACGAGCAGTACTTC
CASSPGTGTYEQYF
>-|TRBD2|17|TRBJ2-1|TRBV12-5
TGTGCTAGTGGTGAGACTAGCGGGAGGGAAGAATACAATGAGCAGTTCTTC
CASGETSGREEYNEQFF
>-|TRBD2|15|TRBJ2-5|TRBV6-5
TGTGCCAGCAGTTACTCGAGGCTAGCGGGAGAGACCCAGTACTTC
CASSYSRLAGETQYF
>-|-|16|TRBJ2-2|TRBV21-1
TGTGCCAGCAGCAAGGTCCGTGGACAGCACCGGTGGGAGCTGTTTTTT
CASSKVRGQHRWELFF
>-|TRBD2|19|TRBJ2-1|TRBV6-1
TGTGCCAGCAGTAAAGAGACTAGCGGGGGTTTCGGTTCCTACAATGAGCAGTTCTTC
CASSKETSGGFGSYNEQFF
>once|TRBD1|15|TRBJ1-6|TRBV5-4
TGTGCCAGCAGCGTTTCACCGGGACAGAATTCACCCCTCCACTTT
CASSVSPGQNSPLHF
>-|TRBD1|14|TRBJ1-2|TRBV9
TGTGCCAGCAGCCCTATCGACAGGGAAAGAGGCTACACCTTC
CASSPIDRERGYTF
>-|TRBD2|15|TRBJ2-7|TRBV27
TGTGCCAGCAGTTTAAGTACGGGAGGCACCTACGAGCAGTACTTC
CASSLSTGGTYEQYF